A single sample is the source of the 2 T cell receptor beta chains below, sequenced in a study of CD8 T cells in Susac syndrome. Reverse transcription of roughly 0.5 to 1 ug RNA was carried out with random hexamers. TCRdb called the immunoSEQ multiplex PCR reads again in MiXCR, with one record for every CDR3 protein. Of 70,000 or so distinct CDR3 sequences in the sample, about 94% were seen once. What was sequenced was CD8+ T cells from PBMCs. All receptors derive from a human donor with multiple sclerosis.

J is TRBJ1-2 and V is TRBV20-1; perhaps TRBD1 as D (5 bases). This CDR3 has 16 residues. V was trimmed by 5 bases and J by 3 bases, leaving 22 bases between them. The germline V gene encodes CDR1 DFQATT and CDR2 SNEGSKA (reference sequence). CDR3 region: CSAGGRDSLLYYGYTF. The CDR3 DNA follows: TGCAGTGCTGGAGGGCGAGACAGCCTACTTTACTATGGCTACACCTTC.

The V call is TRBV7-9, the J call TRBJ2-7, with 7 bases matching TRBD1. CDR3 length: 14 residues. V was clipped by 5 bases and J by 5 bases; unmatched bases: 9. In germline, CDR1 is SEHNR, CDR2 FQNEAQ (reference sequence). CDR3 sequence: CASSRDRDWHEQYF. CDR3 nucleotides: TGTGCCAGCAGCCGCGACAGGGATTGGCACGAGCAGTACTTC.